The TCR beta chain described here comes from a study of PD-1 blockade in classical Hodgkin lymphoma. Overall study: On a schedule of every 2 weeks, patients received nivolumab 3 mg/kg intravenously. Whole-study results and caveats: Baseline TCR diversity was reportedly lower in newly diagnosed patients than healthy donors. Only CD4+ TCR diversity, not CD8+, had risen significantly by C4D1.

Data came from immunoSEQ multiplex PCR; TCRdb stores just in-frame clones and leaves some out. The table shows 20,000 to 25,000 clones, with 65% to 80% occurring only once. Worth noting for this clone: Its antigen is unidentified.

Time point given: cycle 4 day 1 (C4D1), after 6 weeks of nivolumab. With no exception, relapse followed autologous stem cell transplantation in all patients, and brentuximab vedotin exposure varied. The sequenced sample was peripheral blood mononuclear cells (PBMCs), obtained before the fourth cycle of nivolumab. This receptor was obtained from a human donor with classical Hodgkin lymphoma.

CDR3 protein: CASRQISGNTIYF. The CDR3 coding sequence is TGCGCCAGCAGGCAAATCTCTGGAAACACCATATATTTT. The chain couples TRBV5-1 to TRBJ1-3; D is unclear. This CDR3 comprises 13 residues. Germline CDR1 reads SGHRS; CDR2 reads YFSETQ. Trimming took off 5 bases at V and 0 bases at J, with 6 bases between the two ends. The full variable domain, in which reference TRBV5-1 and TRBJ1-3 provide the parts outside the CDR3, is KAGVTQTPRYLIKTRGQQVTLSCSPISGHRSVSWYQQTPGQGLQFLFEYFSETQRNKGNFPGRFSGRQFSNSRSEMNVSTLELGDSALYLCASRQISGNTIYFGEGSWLTVV.